The 22 T cell receptor beta chains below come from one sample, sequenced in a study of control samples from healthy donors and cancer patients. Clones were sequenced by immunoSEQ multiplex PCR, and TCRdb holds only the in-frame ones, with some missing. The table shows about 80,000 clones, with roughly nine tenths occurring only once. The sequenced sample consisted of blood. The receptor set was obtained from a man in his fifties in good health.

This sequence joins TRBV19 and TRBJ1-1, with TRBD1 identical over 9 bases. The germline V gene encodes CDR1 LNHDA and CDR2 SQIVND (reference sequence). The CDR3 is 16 residues long. V shed 4 bases and J 0 bases; nucleotides not matched to a gene: 6. CDR3 loop: CASSRGQGWVNTEAFF. Written as DNA, the CDR3 is TGTGCCAGTAGTAGGGGACAGGGATGGGTGAACACTGAAGCTTTCTTT.

The chain recombines TRBV5-6 with TRBJ1-1; perhaps TRBD1 as D (5 bases). CDR3 length: 15 residues. With 4 bases removed from V and 1 base from J, the gap between germline ends came to 14 bases. Germline lookup yields CDR1 SGHDT and CDR2 YYEEEE. CDR3 coding DNA: TGTGCCAGCAGCAGCAGGGACGGTGGGAACACTGAAGCTTTCTTT. This translates into CASSSRDGGNTEAFF.

This clone was detected only a few times. This rearrangement joins TRBV6-4 to TRBJ2-3; D tentatively fits TRBD1 or TRBD2 (5 bases each). The CDR3 is 15 residues long. Germline V gives CDR1 MRHNA, CDR2 SNTAGT. Trimming stripped 5 bases from V and 0 bases from J, with 12 bases between. The CDR3 sequence: CASSLGDLSTDTQYF. The CDR3 DNA reads as TGTGCCAGCAGTCTGGGGGACCTAAGCACAGATACGCAGTATTTT.

V gene TRBV4-1 combines with J gene TRBJ1-6; 7 positions agree with TRBD1. There are 14 residues in the CDR3. Germline-derived CDR1 and CDR2 are MGHRA and YSYEKL. The ends lost 1 base at V and 7 bases at J; junction bases unmatched: 1. The CDR3 here is CASSQGQGNSPLHF. The CDR3 DNA reads as TGCGCCAGCAGCCAAGGACAGGGCAATTCACCCCTCCACTTT.

The chain has TRBV5-4 and TRBJ2-2; 9 positions agree with TRBD2. With V trimmed by 3 bases and J by 4 bases, 4 bases remained unmatched. The CDR3 spans 15 residues. In germline, CDR1 is SGHNT, CDR2 YYREEE (reference sequence). The CDR3 DNA sequence: TGTGCCAGCAGCTCCGCGACTAGCGGCACCGGGGAGCTGTTTTTT. It specifies CASSSATSGTGELFF.

The chain carries TRBV10-2 and TRBJ1-6; TRBD1 aligns across 7 bases. CDR1 is WSHSY and CDR2 is SAAADI in the germline V gene. Trimming cost V 0 bases and J 7 bases; bases outside gene matches: 9. This CDR3 is 17 amino acids long. The CDR3 DNA reads as TGCGCCAGCAGTGAGTCACTAGGACAGGCCGCGAATTCACCCCTCCACTTT. Translating it yields CASSESLGQAANSPLHF.

The chain uses TRBV18 and TRBJ1-1; TRBD1 matches 9 bases. From germline, CDR1 is KGHSH and CDR2 LQKENI. The V and J ends lost 4 bases and 1 base, in that order; junction bases with no gene match: 19. CDR3 length: 20 amino acids. The CDR3 sequence is CASSQTGTGRRVAKNTEAFF. The CDR3, as DNA: TGTGCCAGCTCACAGACCGGGACAGGGAGAAGGGTAGCAAAGAACACTGAAGCTTTCTTT.

The genes are TRBV19 and TRBJ1-1; 9 bases line up with TRBD1. The junction had 14 bases not matched to a gene; V was cut back by 11 bases and J by 4 bases. The CDR3 contains 15 residues. Germline CDR1 LNHDA, CDR2 SQIVND (reference sequence). This CDR3 is CASRSGQGWSTEAFF. For the CDR3, the DNA is TGTGCCTCCCGGTCGGGACAGGGTTGGTCCACTGAAGCTTTCTTT.

The CDR3 loop reads CASSIGQVNNEKLFF. CDR3 coding DNA: TGTGCCAGTAGTATCGGACAGGTTAATAATGAAAAACTGTTTTTT. The V call is TRBV19, the J call TRBJ1-4; 7 bases match TRBD1. The CDR3 is made up of 15 amino acids. Trimming took 3 bases from V and 4 from J; bases not matched to a gene: 5. Germline lookup yields CDR1 LNHDA and CDR2 SQIVND (reference sequence).

The chain links TRBV2 to TRBJ2-5, with TRBD2 matching over 9 bases. With 3 bases clipped from V and 1 base from J, the junction kept 9 bases outside the gene matches. Germline V gives CDR1 SNHLY, CDR2 FYNNEI. This CDR3 comprises 17 residues. This CDR3 reads CASSDSSGGSFQETQYF. The CDR3 bases are TGTGCCAGCAGTGACTCCAGCGGGGGGTCGTTCCAAGAGACCCAGTACTTC.

This chain joins TRBV11-3 and TRBJ1-4, with D perhaps matching TRBD1 (6 bases). This CDR3 region has 17 residues. V was pared by 5 bases and J by 5 bases, with 21 bases between. Germline CDR1 reads SGHNT; CDR2 reads YENEEA. The CDR3 here is CASSTGTPWGANEKLFF. Here the CDR3 DNA reads TGTGCCAGCAGCACCGGGACACCCTGGGGGGCGAATGAAAAACTGTTTTTT.

The J gene is TRBJ1-2, the V gene TRBV5-6, with unresolved D. This CDR3 comprises 13 residues. CDR1 and CDR2 from the germline V gene are SGHDT and YYEEEE. V gave up 0 bases and J gave up 3 bases, with 6 bases separating them. This chain's CDR3 is CASSLAGDYGYTF. Here the CDR3 DNA reads TGTGCCAGCAGCTTGGCCGGGGACTATGGCTACACCTTC.

The J gene is TRBJ1-1, the V gene TRBV7-3; 9 bases line up with TRBD1. V lost 5 bases to trimming and J lost 11 bases; unmatched junction nucleotides: 9. Per the germline V gene, CDR1 is SGHTA and CDR2 is FQGTGA. This CDR3 has 13 residues. The CDR3 coding sequence is TGTGCCAGCAGCCCCAACAGGGGGCGCGAGGCTTTCTTT. Its protein product is CASSPNRGREAFF.

The chain recombines TRBV9 with TRBJ2-3; D is unresolved. The length of the CDR3 is 14 residues. With 0 bases removed from V and 0 bases from J, the gap between germline ends came to 5 bases. CDR1 SGDLS and CDR2 YYNGEE come from the germline V gene. The CDR3 bases are TGTGCCAGCAGCGTAGTTGGGAGCACAGATACGCAGTATTTT. Translation: CASSVVGSTDTQYF.

The CDR3 bases are TGTGCCAGCAGGGGACAGGGGTTCGGACACGGGGAGCTGTTTTTT. Amino acids: CASRGQGFGHGELFF. The chain combines TRBV6-5 with TRBJ2-2, with 10 nucleotides matching TRBD1. Germline lookup yields CDR1 MNHEY and CDR2 SVGAGI. Unmatched junction bases numbered 8, after V lost 6 bases and J lost 7 bases. The length of the CDR3 is 15 residues.

The gene calls are TRBV7-2 and TRBJ2-1, with D possibly TRBD2 on 6 matching bases. The germline V gene has CDR1 SGHTA and CDR2 FQGNSA. V was cut by 1 base and J by 4 bases, with 14 bases left in between. The CDR3 loop spans 16 amino acids. CDR3 protein: CASSLDGGLGYNEQFF. The CDR3 DNA reads as TGTGCCAGCAGCTTAGATGGAGGGTTAGGATACAATGAGCAGTTCTTC.

The chain joins TRBV6-5 to TRBJ1-1, with D uncertain. Germline CDR1 and CDR2: MNHEY and SVGAGI. The CDR3 runs 13 residues. The V end lost 7 bases, the J end lost 7 bases, and 16 bases lay between the germline ends. In DNA form, the CDR3 reads TGTGCCAGCAACTTCATGACCGCCAGTGAAGCTTTCTTT. Translating it yields CASNFMTASEAFF.

The J gene is TRBJ1-6, the V gene TRBV27; TRBD1 aligns across 7 bases. The germline gives CDR1 MNHEY, CDR2 SMNVEV (reference sequence). V shed 3 bases, J shed 8 bases, and the junction held 4 bases outside the gene matches. This CDR3 comprises 14 residues. CDR3 protein: CASSLGTAHSPLHF. In DNA, the CDR3 is TGTGCCAGCAGTTTGGGGACAGCCCATTCACCCCTCCACTTT.

V usage is TRBV18 and J usage is TRBJ2-1; D might be TRBD1 or TRBD2, each matching 5 bases. The ends were cut back, 4 bases at V and 5 bases at J, with 6 bases in the middle. Looked up from germline, CDR1 is KGHSH and CDR2 is LQKENI. The CDR3 contains 12 residues. In DNA, the CDR3 is TGTGCCAGCTCACGGGACGACAATGAGCAGTTCTTC. Encoded protein: CASSRDDNEQFF.

This chain joins TRBV30 and TRBJ1-5; 9 nucleotides agree with TRBD1. The CDR3 has 16 residues. In germline, CDR1 is GTSNPN, CDR2 SVGIG (reference sequence). V trimming: 3 bases; J trimming: 0 bases; junction bases outside the gene matches: 6. Written as DNA, the CDR3 is TGTGCCTGGAGCCGGGACAGGGTCTTTAGCAATCAGCCCCAGCATTTT. Residues: CAWSRDRVFSNQPQHF. Supplemented by reference TRBV30 and TRBJ1-5, the full variable domain reads SQTIHQWPATLVQPVGSPLSLECTVEGTSNPNLYWYRQAAGRGLQLLFYSVGIGQISSEVPQNLSASRPQDRQFILSSKKLLLSDSGFYLCAWSRDRVFSNQPQHFGDGTRLSIL.

The chain has TRBV15 and TRBJ2-5; D might be TRBD1 or TRBD2, each matching 6 bases. The CDR3 consists of 15 residues. Trimming left V 1 base short and J 1 base short, with 10 bases between. Per germline, CDR1 LNHNV and CDR2 YYDKDF (reference sequence). The CDR3: CATSRGGAVQETQYF. The CDR3 coding sequence is TGTGCCACCAGCAGAGGGGGGGCCGTCCAAGAGACCCAGTACTTC.

This chain links TRBV18 with TRBJ1-1; 8 bases align to TRBD1. Per the germline V gene, CDR1 is KGHSH and CDR2 is LQKENI. V shed 3 bases and J 8 bases; nucleotides not matched to a gene: 8. The CDR3 totals 14 residues. CDR3 residues: CASSPGTGRSEAFF. The CDR3 nucleotides are TGTGCCAGCTCACCCGGGACAGGACGATCCGAAGCTTTCTTT.